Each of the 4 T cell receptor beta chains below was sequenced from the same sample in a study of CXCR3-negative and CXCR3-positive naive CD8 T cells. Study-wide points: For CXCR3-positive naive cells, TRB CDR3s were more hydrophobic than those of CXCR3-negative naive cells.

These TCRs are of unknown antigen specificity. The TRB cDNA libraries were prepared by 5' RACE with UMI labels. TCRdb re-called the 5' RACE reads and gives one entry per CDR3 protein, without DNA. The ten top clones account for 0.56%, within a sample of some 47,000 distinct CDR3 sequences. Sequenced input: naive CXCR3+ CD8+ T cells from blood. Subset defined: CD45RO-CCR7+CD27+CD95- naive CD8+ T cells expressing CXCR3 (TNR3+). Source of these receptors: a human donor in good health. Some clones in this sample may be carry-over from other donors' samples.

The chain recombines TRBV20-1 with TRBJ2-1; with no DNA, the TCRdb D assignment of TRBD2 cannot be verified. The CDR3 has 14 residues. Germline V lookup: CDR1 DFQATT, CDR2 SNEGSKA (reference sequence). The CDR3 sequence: CSASGTSGYNEQFF.

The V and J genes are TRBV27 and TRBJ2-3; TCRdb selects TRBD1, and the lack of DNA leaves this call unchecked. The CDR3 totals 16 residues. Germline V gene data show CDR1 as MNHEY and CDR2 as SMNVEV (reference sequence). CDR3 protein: CASSLERGQGTDTQYF.

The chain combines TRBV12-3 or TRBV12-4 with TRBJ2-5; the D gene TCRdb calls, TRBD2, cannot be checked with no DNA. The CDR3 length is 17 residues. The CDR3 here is CASSLLAGVNLQETQYF.

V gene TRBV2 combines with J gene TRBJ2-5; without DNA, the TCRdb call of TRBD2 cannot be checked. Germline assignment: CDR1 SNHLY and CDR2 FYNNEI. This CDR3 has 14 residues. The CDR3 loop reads CASSDGTPRETQYF.